This TCR beta chain was sequenced for a study of blood T cell repertoires in COVID-19 (dated by TCRdb to 2020 to 2021). Regarding the study in general: Collaborator samples came from the United States, Italy and Spain and covered acute and convalescent phases of COVID-19. Samples came from the ongoing ImmuneRACE study (first 160 participants) plus 1,254 subjects from 6 global collaborators. The material from the prospective study consisted of cDNA or gDNA derived from T cells, B-cell-depleted T cells, or PBMCs. The repertoires were released in a freely available public database intended as a resource for research on the immune response to SARS-CoV-2. A de-identified subject ID, COVID-19 status, age in years and sex were almost always included in the sample metadata. Where HLA class I and class II types were available, the types were taken from metadata supplied by the sample provider, not from assay-based typing. The dataset comprised deeply sampled blood TCRbeta repertoires from subjects exposed to, actively infected with, or recovered from COVID-19.

As for this clone: No cognate antigen has been identified for it. Base qualities are missing; no much larger clone stands one base away.

Whole blood was collected in K2EDTA tubes by collaborating institutions according to the institutions' own protocols. Collaborator samples were shipped for TCRbeta analysis as frozen whole blood, isolated PBMCs, or DNA extracted from either sample type. General findings and caveats noted by the study authors: Clinical and demographic metadata were provided uncurated, with the amount varying by source and participant.

The immunoSEQ Assay, a bias-controlled multiplex PCR, was used to amplify TCRbeta CDR3 regions from genomic DNA. Turning to the authors' computational methods: The number of nucleated cells in each sample was estimated from the amplification of reference gene primers within the assay. To quantify the absolute abundance of each unique TCRbeta CDR3 rearrangement, sequence reads were collapsed and filtered. For each sample, productive Simpson clonality was calculated as the square root of Simpson's diversity index over productive rearrangements. The table was pulled from immuneACCESS by TCRdb, which kept in-frame rearrangements only. Such tables lose some clones; where checked, under half of the loss comes from unresolved V genes, and the rest has no known cause. V and J calls and clone size are those listed in that table; D and trimming were worked out from the DNA. In all, the sample holds about 150,000 clones, and roughly 91% of those were seen once. Around 2.9% of the sample is taken by the ten largest.

Sequencing was carried out using peripheral blood. The TCR originated in a man aged 55 to 69 with active or convalescent COVID-19.

At the DNA level, the sequence is TGTGCCAGCATATACAGGGGGGCTAATGAAAAACTGTTTTTT. It translates as CASIYRGANEKLFF. The sequence is built from TRBV2 and TRBJ1-4; TRBD1 matches 8 bases in the middle. The germline V gene supplies CDR1 SNHLY and CDR2 FYNNEI. The CDR3 contains 14 residues, cysteine and phenylalanine counted. The retained sequence is limited to the CDR3, 42 bases, with the frame set at the first base. V loses 7 bases at its end and J loses 3 bases; junction bases beyond the gene matches: 4.